This T cell receptor (beta chain) was recovered during a study of cytomegalovirus exposure and HLA in healthy donors. Study context: A previous analysis identified 100 million or so unique TCR beta sequences derived from roughly 180 million T cells. Of several hundred genotyped donors, about 81% clustered with self-reported Caucasian donors. Study findings and constraints: Sequencing artifact likely explains a cluster of highly shared sequence variants. For TCR beta chains, V- and J-gene trimming was later linked to a missense DCLRE1C variant.

Trimming left V 0 bases short and J 6 bases short, with 5 bases between. Germline loops: CDR1 LGHNA, CDR2 YSLEER. This CDR3 region has 13 residues. Use of 60 Vbeta and 13 Jbeta primers characterized the PCR. Assay: immunoSEQ multiplex PCR; the TCRdb copy retains only in-frame clones and omits some. The sample holds some 140,000 clones, about 66% seen once. Of note for this clone: The target antigen is unknown.

The rearrangement joins TRBV4-3 to TRBJ1-4; D call uncertain. This clonotype originated in a human donor in good health. Material for sequencing was PBMCs. CDR3 DNA: TGCGCCAGCAGCCAAGATCCAGATGAAAAACTGTTTTTT. It is translated as CASSQDPDEKLFF.